These T cell receptor beta chains were read from a single sample in a study of T cells expressing NK-cell markers. TCRdb reanalyzed the 5' RACE reads and collapses them to one entry per CDR3 protein, without DNA. The sample table includes some 600,000 distinct CDR3 sequences. What was sequenced was blood T cells: a sorted CD56 or NKG2C T cell subset, CD4+ or CD8+ T cells, or bulk PBMC T cells (not recorded which). The receptors originated from a man aged 18-30 years in good health. The CDR3 runs from the conserved cysteine through the conserved F or W.

TRBJ2-7 | TRBV7-9 | CASSWDRESDEQYF
TRBJ1-2 | TRBV28 | CASSLSEDYGYTF
TRBJ1-1 | TRBV19 | CASSVRSPSTEAFF
TRBJ1-3 | TRBV5-5 | CASSSSTSGNTIYF
TRBJ2-1 | TRBV5-4 | CASSFDASSYNEQFF
TRBJ2-3 | TRBV7-2 | CASSTGGLLVTDTQYF
TRBJ2-7 | TRBV5-1 | CASSDLDGFSYEQYF
TRBJ2-5 | TRBV10-1 | CASSREGHVVETQYF
TRBJ2-5 | TRBV6-5 | CASSYSKSGGDETQYF
TRBJ1-2 | TRBV25-1 | CASSEAVGGTPPGYTF
TRBJ1-2 | TRBV12-3/TRBV12-4 | CASSPGTGFSGYTF
TRBJ2-2 | TRBV6-1 | CASRLIAGDYGGELFF
TRBJ2-2 | TRBV2 | CASTTQDTNTGELFF
TRBJ1-2 | TRBV15 | CATSSRAYPGYGYTF
TRBJ1-5 | TRBV12-3/TRBV12-4 | CASSLSGRAEPQHF
TRBJ2-7 | TRBV11-2 | CASSFGGTHRGEQYF
TRBJ2-4 | TRBV20-1 | CSARSPSRGNIQYF
TRBJ2-5 | TRBV5-5 | CASSTPGQGSRKYF
TRBJ2-7 | TRBV20-1 | CSARDSGYPYEQYF
TRBJ2-2 | TRBV7-8 | CASIAAGQSSYGELFF